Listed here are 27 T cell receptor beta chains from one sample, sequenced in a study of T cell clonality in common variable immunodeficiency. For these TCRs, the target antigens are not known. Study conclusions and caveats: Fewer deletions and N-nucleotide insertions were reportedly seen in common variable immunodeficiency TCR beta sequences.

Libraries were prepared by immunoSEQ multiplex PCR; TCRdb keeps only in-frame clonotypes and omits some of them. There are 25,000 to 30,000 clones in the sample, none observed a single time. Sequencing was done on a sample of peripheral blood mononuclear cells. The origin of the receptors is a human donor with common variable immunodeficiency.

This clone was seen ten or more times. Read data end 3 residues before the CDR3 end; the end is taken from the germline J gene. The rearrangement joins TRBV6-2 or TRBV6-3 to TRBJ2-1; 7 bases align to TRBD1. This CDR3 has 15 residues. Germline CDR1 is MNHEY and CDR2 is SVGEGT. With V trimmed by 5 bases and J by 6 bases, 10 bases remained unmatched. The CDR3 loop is CASSGEIDRANEQFF. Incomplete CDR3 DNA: TGTGCCAGCAGTGGAGAAATCGACAGGGCCAATGAG.

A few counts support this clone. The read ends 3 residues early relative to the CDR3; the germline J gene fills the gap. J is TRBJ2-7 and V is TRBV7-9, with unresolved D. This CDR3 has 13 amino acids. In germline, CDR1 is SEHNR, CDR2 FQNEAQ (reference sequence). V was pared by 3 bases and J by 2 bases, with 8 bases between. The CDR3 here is CASSLPVAYEQYF. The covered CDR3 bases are TGTGCCAGCAGCTTGCCGGTAGCCTACGAG.

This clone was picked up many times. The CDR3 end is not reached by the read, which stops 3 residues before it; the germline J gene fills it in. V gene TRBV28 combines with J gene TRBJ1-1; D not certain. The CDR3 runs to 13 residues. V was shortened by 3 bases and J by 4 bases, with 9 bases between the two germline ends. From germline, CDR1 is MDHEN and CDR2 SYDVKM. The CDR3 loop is CASSFNRATEAFF. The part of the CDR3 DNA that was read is TGTGCCAGCAGTTTCAATAGGGCCACTGAA.

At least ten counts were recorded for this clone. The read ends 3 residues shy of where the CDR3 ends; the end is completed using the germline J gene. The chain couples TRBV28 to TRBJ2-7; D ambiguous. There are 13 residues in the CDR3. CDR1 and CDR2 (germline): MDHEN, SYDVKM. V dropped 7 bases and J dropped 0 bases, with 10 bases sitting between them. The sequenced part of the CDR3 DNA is TGTGCCAGCACCCTATCTAGCTCCTACGAG. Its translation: CASTLSSSYE. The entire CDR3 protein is CASTLSSSYEQYF.

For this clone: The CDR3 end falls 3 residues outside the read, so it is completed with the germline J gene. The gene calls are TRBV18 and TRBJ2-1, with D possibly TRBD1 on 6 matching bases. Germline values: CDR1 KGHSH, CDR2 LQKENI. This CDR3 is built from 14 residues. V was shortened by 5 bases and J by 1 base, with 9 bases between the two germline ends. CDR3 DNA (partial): TGTGCCAGCTCAGCACAGGGTTCCTACAATGAG. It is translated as CASSAQGSYNE. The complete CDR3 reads CASSAQGSYNEQFF.

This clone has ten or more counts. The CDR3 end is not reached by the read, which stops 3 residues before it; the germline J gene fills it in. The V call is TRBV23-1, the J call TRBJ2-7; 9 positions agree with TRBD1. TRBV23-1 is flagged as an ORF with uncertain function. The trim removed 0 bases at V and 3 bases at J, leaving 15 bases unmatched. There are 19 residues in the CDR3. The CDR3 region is CASSQSLFANTGQGYEQYF. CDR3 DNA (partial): TGCGCCAGCAGTCAATCTTTATTCGCTAATACGGGACAGGGCTACGAG.

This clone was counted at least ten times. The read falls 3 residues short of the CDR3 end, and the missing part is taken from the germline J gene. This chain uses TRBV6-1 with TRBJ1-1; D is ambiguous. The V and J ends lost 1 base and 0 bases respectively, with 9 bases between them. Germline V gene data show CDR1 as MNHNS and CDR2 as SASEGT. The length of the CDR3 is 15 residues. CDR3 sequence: CASSEGPRVNTEAFF. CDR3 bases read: TGTGCCAGCAGTGAAGGTCCACGGGTGAACACTGAA.

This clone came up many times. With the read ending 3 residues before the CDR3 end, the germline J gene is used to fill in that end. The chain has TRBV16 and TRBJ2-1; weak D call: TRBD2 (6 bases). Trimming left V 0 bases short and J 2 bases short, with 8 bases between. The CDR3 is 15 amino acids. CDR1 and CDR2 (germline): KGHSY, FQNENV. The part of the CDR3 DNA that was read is TGTGCCAGCAGCCAATCGCCGGGGGCCTACAATGAG. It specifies CASSQSPGAYNE. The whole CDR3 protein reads CASSQSPGAYNEQFF.

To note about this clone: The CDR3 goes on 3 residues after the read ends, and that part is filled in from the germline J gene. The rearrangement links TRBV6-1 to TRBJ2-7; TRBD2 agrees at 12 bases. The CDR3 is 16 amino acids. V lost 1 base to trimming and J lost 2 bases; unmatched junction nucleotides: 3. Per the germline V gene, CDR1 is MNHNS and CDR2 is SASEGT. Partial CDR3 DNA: TGTGCCAGCAGTGAAGGCCTAGCGGGAGGGGCCTACGAG. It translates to CASSEGLAGGAYE. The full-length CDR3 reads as CASSEGLAGGAYEQYF.

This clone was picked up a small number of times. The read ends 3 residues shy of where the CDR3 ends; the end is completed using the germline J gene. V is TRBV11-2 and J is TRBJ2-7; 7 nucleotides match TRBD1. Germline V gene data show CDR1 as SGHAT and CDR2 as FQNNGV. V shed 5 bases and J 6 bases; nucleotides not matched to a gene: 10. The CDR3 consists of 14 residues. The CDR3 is CASSTSGGQVEQYF. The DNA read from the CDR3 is TGTGCCAGCAGCACAAGCGGCGGACAGGTCGAG.

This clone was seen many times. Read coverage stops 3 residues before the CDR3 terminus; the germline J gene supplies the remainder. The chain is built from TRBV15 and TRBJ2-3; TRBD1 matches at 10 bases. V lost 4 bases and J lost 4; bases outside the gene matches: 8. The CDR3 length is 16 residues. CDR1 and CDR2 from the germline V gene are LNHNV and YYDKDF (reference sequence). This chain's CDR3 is CATSTRQGAVADTQYF. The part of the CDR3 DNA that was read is TGTGCCACCAGCACCCGACAGGGGGCAGTGGCAGATACG.

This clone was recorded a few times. CDR3 sequence: CASSLISEYEQYF. CDR3 bases read: TGTGCCAGCAGCTTAATCAGCGAGTACGAG. The V gene is TRBV7-8, the J gene TRBJ2-7; D gene ambiguous. The read terminates 3 residues before the CDR3 end, so the remaining end is supplied by the germline J gene. The germline gives CDR1 SGHVS, CDR2 FQNEAQ. The CDR3 loop spans 13 amino acids. The V end was cut by 2 bases, the J end by 4 bases, with 9 bases between. Looking up the rest from reference TRBV7-8 and TRBJ2-7 gives the full variable domain: GAGVSQSPRYKVAKRGQDVALRCDPISGHVSLFWYQQALGQGPEFLTYFQNEAQLDKSGLPSDRFFAERPEGSVSTLKIQRTQQEDSAVYLCASSLISEYEQYFGPGTRLTVT.

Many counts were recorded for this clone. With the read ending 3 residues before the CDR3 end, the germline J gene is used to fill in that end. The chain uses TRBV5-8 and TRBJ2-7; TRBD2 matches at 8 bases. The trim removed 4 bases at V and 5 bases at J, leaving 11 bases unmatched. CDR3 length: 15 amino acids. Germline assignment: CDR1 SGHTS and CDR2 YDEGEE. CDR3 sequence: CASSRSGSRGHEQYF. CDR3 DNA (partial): TGTGCCAGCAGCCGGAGCGGGAGTAGGGGCCACGAG.

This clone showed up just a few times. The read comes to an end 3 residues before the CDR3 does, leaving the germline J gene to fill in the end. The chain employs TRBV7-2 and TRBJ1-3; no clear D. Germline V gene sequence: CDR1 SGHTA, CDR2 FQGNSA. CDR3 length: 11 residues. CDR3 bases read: TGTGCCAGCACCTCCGGGTGGGCC. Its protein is CASTSGWA. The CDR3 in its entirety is CASTSGWAIYF.

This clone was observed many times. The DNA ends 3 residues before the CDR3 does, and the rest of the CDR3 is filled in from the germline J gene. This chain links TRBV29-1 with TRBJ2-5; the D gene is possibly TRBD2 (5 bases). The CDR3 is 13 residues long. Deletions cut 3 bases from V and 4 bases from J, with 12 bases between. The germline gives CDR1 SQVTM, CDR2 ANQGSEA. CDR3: CSVDSDGVETQYF. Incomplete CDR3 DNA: TGCAGCGTTGATTCTGACGGGGTAGAGACC.

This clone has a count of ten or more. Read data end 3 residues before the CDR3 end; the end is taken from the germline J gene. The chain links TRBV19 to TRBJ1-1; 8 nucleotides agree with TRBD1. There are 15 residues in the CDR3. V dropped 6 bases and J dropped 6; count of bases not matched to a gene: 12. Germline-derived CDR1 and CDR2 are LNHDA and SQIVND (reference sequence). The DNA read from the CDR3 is TGTGCCAGTAGCATTACGGACAGGGTCATCGCTGAA. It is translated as CASSITDRVIAE. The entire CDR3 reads CASSITDRVIAEAFF.

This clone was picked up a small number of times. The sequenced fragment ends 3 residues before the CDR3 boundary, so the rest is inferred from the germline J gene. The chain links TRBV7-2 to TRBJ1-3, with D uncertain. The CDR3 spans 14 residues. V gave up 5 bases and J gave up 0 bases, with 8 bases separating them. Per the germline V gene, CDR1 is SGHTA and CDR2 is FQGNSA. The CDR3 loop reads CASSRLYSGNTIYF. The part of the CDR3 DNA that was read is TGTGCCAGCAGCCGACTGTACTCTGGAAACACC.

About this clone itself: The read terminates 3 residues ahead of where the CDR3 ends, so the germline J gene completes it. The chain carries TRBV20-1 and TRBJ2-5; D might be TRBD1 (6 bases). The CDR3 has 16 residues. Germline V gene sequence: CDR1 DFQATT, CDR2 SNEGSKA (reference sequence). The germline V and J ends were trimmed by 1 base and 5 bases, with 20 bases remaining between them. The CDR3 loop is CSARAPPRGRVETQYF. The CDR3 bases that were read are TGCAGTGCTAGAGCCCCCCCCAGGGGTCGTGTGGAGACC.

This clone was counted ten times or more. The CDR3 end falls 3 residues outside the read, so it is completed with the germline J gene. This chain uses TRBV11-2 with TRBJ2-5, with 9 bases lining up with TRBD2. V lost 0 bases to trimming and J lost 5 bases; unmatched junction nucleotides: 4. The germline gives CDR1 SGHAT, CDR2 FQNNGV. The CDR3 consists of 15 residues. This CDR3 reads CASSLDLAGQETQYF. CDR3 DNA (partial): TGTGCCAGCAGCTTAGATCTAGCGGGGCAGGAGACC. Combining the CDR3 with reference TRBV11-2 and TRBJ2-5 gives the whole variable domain EAGVAQSPRYKIIEKRQSVAFWCNPISGHATLYWYQQILGQGPKLLIQFQNNGVVDDSQLPKDRFSAERLKGVDSTLKIQPAKLEDSAVYLCASSLDLAGQETQYFGPGTRLLVL.

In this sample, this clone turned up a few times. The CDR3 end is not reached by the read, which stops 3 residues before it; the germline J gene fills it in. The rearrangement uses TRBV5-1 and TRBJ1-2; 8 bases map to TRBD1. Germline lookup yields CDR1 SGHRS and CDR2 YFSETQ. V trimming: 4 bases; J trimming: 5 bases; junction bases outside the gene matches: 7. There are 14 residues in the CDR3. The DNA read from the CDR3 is TGCGCCAGCAGCGGGACAGGCGGCGCTTATGGC. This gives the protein CASSGTGGAYG. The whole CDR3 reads CASSGTGGAYGYTF.

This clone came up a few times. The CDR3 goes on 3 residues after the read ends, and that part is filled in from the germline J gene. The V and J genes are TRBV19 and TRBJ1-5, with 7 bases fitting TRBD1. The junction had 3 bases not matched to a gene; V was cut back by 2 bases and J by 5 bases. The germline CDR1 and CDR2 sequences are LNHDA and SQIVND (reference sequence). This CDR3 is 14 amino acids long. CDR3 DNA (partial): TGTGCCAGTAGTATATCAGGGGGATATCAGCCC. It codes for CASSISGGYQP. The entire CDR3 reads CASSISGGYQPQHF.

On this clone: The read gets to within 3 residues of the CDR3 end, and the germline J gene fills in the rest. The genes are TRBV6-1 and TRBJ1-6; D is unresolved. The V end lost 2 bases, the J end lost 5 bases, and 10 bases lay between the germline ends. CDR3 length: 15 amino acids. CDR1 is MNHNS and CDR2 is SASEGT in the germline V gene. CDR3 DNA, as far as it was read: TGTGCCAGCAGTGAAACCGAGCCGAATAATTCACCC. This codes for CASSETEPNNSP. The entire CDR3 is CASSETEPNNSPLHF.

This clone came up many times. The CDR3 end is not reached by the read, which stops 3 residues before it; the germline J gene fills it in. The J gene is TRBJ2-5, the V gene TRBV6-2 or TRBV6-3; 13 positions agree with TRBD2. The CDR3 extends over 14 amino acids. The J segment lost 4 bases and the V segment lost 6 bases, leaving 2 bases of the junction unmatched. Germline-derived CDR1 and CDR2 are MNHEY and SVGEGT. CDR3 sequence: CASSGLAGAETQYF. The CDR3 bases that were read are TGTGCCAGCAGCGGACTAGCGGGAGCAGAGACC.

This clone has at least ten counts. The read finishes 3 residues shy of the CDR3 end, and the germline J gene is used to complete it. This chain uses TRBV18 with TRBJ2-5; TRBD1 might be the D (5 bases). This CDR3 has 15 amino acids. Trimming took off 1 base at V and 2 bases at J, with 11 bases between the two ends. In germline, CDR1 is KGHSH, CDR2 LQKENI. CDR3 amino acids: CASSPLQGPQETQYF. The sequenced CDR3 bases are TGTGCCAGCTCACCACTCCAGGGCCCACAAGAGACC.

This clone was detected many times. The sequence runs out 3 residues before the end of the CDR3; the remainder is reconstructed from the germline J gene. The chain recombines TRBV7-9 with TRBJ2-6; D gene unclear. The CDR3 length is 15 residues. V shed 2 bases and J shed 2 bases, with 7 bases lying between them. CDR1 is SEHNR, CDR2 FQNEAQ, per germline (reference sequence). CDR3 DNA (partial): TGTGCCAGCAGCTTACGTATTGCTGGGGCCAACGTC. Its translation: CASSLRIAGANV. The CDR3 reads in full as CASSLRIAGANVLTF.

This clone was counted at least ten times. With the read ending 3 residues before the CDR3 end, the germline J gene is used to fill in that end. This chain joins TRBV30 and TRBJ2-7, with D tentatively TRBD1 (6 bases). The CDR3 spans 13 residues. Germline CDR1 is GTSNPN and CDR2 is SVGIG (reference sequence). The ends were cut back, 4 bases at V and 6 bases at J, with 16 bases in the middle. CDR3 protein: CAWKGSGEGEQYF. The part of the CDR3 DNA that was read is TGTGCCTGGAAGGGGTCAGGGGAAGGCGAG.

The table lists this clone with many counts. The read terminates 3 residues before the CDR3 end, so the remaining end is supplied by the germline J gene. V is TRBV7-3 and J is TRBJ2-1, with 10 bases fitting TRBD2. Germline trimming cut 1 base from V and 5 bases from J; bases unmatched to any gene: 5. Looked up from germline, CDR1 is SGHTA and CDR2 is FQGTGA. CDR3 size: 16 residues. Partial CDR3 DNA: TGTGCCAGCAGCTTAATAGCGGGAGGTCGCAACAATGAG. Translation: CASSLIAGGRNNE. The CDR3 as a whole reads CASSLIAGGRNNEQFF.